Listed here are 27 T cell receptor beta chains from one sample, sequenced in a study of a mutant IDH1 vaccine in newly diagnosed glioma. Stated time point: baseline, week 1 (first vaccination visit). This sample's treatment: pre-vaccination baseline after standard-of-care therapy. Clones were sequenced by immunoSEQ multiplex PCR, and TCRdb holds only the in-frame ones, with some missing. The sample holds 30,000 or so clones, approximately 80% seen once. Sequences were derived from PBMCs, sampled from a glioma patient treated with radiotherapy, temozolomide or both. These receptor sequences come from a man in his thirties or forties with glioma.

The gene calls are TRBV5-1 and TRBJ2-7; D may be TRBD2 (6 bases). CDR3 size: 15 residues. Between the trimmed V and J ends, which lost 4 bases and 4 bases, there was a span of 18 bases. Per germline, CDR1 SGHRS and CDR2 YFSETQ. The CDR3 loop is CASSPLGAGTYEQYF. For the CDR3, the DNA is TGCGCCAGCAGCCCCCTGGGAGCAGGGACTTACGAGCAGTACTTC. Drawing the rest from reference TRBV5-1 and TRBJ2-7, the complete variable domain is KAGVTQTPRYLIKTRGQQVTLSCSPISGHRSVSWYQQTPGQGLQFLFEYFSETQRNKGNFPGRFSGRQFSNSRSEMNVSTLELGDSALYLCASSPLGAGTYEQYFGPGTRLTVT.

The rearrangement links TRBV7-9 to TRBJ2-5, with TRBD2 matching over 13 bases. This CDR3 comprises 15 residues. After removal of 3 bases from V and 5 bases from J, the junction contained 3 bases not matched to a gene. Germline CDR1 SEHNR, CDR2 FQNEAQ (reference sequence). The CDR3 loop is CASSFGTSGDETQYF. CDR3 in DNA: TGTGCCAGCAGCTTTGGGACTAGCGGGGATGAGACCCAGTACTTC.

The J gene is TRBJ1-4, the V gene TRBV2, with D perhaps matching TRBD1 (6 bases). This CDR3 has 14 amino acids. The germline V and J ends were trimmed by 6 bases and 4 bases, with 12 bases remaining between them. Germline CDR1 SNHLY, CDR2 FYNNEI. CDR3 nucleotides: TGTGCCAGCAGGAGGGGAGGGGGTAATGAAAAACTGTTTTTT. This codes for CASRRGGGNEKLFF.

This chain links TRBV5-1 with TRBJ1-1, with a possible D match to TRBD1 (6 bases). CDR1 is SGHRS, CDR2 YFSETQ, per germline. Between the trimmed V and J ends, which lost 4 bases and 5 bases, there was a span of 9 bases. This CDR3 is 12 amino acids long. Here the CDR3 DNA reads TGCGCCAGCAGCGGTGACAGGACTGAAGCTTTCTTT. Translated: CASSGDRTEAFF.

The chain links TRBV5-4 to TRBJ1-1; 9 positions match TRBD1. V was clipped by 0 bases and J by 4 bases; unmatched bases: 13. CDR1 is SGHNT and CDR2 is YYREEE in the germline V gene (reference sequence). This CDR3 is built from 18 residues. This CDR3 reads CASSLDPVGQGVSTEAFF. CDR3 DNA: TGTGCCAGCAGCTTGGACCCGGTGGGACAGGGTGTGAGCACTGAAGCTTTCTTT.

This rearrangement joins TRBV28 to TRBJ1-1, with TRBD1 matching 8 bases. Trimming cost V 3 bases and J 3 bases; bases outside gene matches: 6. Germline CDR1 and CDR2: MDHEN and SYDVKM. CDR3 size: 15 residues. The CDR3 protein is CASSFHRTGYTEAFF. The CDR3, as DNA: TGTGCCAGCAGTTTCCATAGGACAGGGTACACTGAAGCTTTCTTT.

The V call is TRBV20-1, the J call TRBJ2-7; D remains ambiguous. CDR1 and CDR2 (germline): DFQATT, SNEGSKA (reference sequence). V was cut by 6 bases and J by 0 bases, with 6 bases left in between. The CDR3 sequence is 11 residues long. The CDR3 protein is CSARFSYEQYF. CDR3 in DNA: TGCAGTGCCAGGTTCTCCTACGAGCAGTACTTC.

V and J are TRBV5-4 and TRBJ2-5; D is perhaps TRBD2 (5 bases). CDR3 size: 14 residues. V lost 0 bases and J 5 bases, leaving 11 bases between the germline ends. Germline CDR1 SGHNT, CDR2 YYREEE (reference sequence). The CDR3 DNA is TGTGCCAGCAGCTTGGACGGGATAGGGGAGACCCAGTACTTC. Amino acid sequence: CASSLDGIGETQYF.

The CDR3 nucleotides are TGTGCCAGCAGCTTGGGTGGGAAGAACACTGAAGCTTTCTTT. It codes for CASSLGGKNTEAFF. This chain uses TRBV5-4 with TRBJ1-1; D call uncertain. The CDR3 extends over 14 amino acids. Germline CDR1 and CDR2: SGHNT and YYREEE (reference sequence). With 0 bases removed from V and 1 base from J, the gap between germline ends came to 7 bases. Full variable domain (missing parts from reference TRBV5-4 and TRBJ1-1): ETGVTQSPTHLIKTRGQQVTLRCSSQSGHNTVSWYQQALGQGPQFIFQYYREEENGRGNFPPRFSGLQFPNYSSELNVNALELDDSALYLCASSLGGKNTEAFFGQGTRLTVV.

The chain couples TRBV14 to TRBJ2-1, with D possibly TRBD2 on 6 matching bases. The CDR3 has 19 amino acids. The germline gives CDR1 SGHDN, CDR2 FVKESK. V lost 0 bases, J lost 4 bases, and 22 bases lay in between. CDR3 nucleotide sequence: TGTGCCAGCAGCCAAGATCTGGGGGGAGGCGGCCCCAATTACAATGAGCAGTTCTTC. Amino acid sequence: CASSQDLGGGGPNYNEQFF.

The rearrangement links TRBV28 to TRBJ2-1; the D call may be TRBD1 or TRBD2 (5 bases each). Germline CDR1 reads MDHEN; CDR2 reads SYDVKM. The CDR3 contains 14 residues. Trimming cost V 1 base and J 14 bases, with 18 bases left between them. In DNA, the CDR3 is TGTGCCAGCAGTTTATCCCTAGGGACGGCCAAGGAGTTCTTC. Its protein is CASSLSLGTAKEFF. The full variable domain, rest sourced from reference TRBV28 and TRBJ2-1, is DVKVTQSSRYLVKRTGEKVFLECVQDMDHENMFWYRQDPGLGLRLIYFSYDVKMKEKGDIPEGYSVSREKKERFSLILESASTNQTSMYLCASSLSLGTAKEFFGPGTRLTVL.

The genes are TRBV9 and TRBJ2-3, with D uncertain. Trimming pared 4 bases from V and 0 bases from J, leaving 12 bases between. This CDR3 spans 15 amino acids. Germline V gene data show CDR1 as SGDLS and CDR2 as YYNGEE. The CDR3 DNA reads as TGTGCCAGCAGCCCAGAGCTCCCTAGCACAGATACGCAGTATTTT. Protein product: CASSPELPSTDTQYF.

The CDR3 nucleotides read TGCGCCAGCAGCTACGACGACAGGTCGAATTCACCCCTCCACTTT. Translating gives CASSYDDRSNSPLHF. The J gene is TRBJ1-6, the V gene TRBV5-1; weak D call: TRBD1 (6 bases). CDR1 is SGHRS and CDR2 is YFSETQ in the germline V gene. The ends were cut back, 3 bases at V and 7 bases at J, with 14 bases in the middle. This CDR3 contains 15 residues.

The chain joins TRBV5-4 to TRBJ1-1; a weak D match, TRBD1 (6 bases). Germline CDR1 and CDR2: SGHNT and YYREEE (reference sequence). The CDR3 length is 14 residues. Deletions cut 4 bases from V and 2 bases from J, with 12 bases between. CDR3 DNA sequence: TGTGCCAGCAGCCCGGACAGAACCAACACTGAAGCTTTCTTT. Its protein product is CASSPDRTNTEAFF.

The chain uses TRBV5-1 and TRBJ2-2; D remains unclear. In germline, CDR1 is SGHRS, CDR2 YFSETQ. V was trimmed by 2 bases and J by 2 bases, leaving 7 bases between them. This CDR3 contains 14 residues. CDR3: CASSFSINTGELFF. Written as DNA, the CDR3 is TGCGCCAGCAGCTTCTCTATCAACACCGGGGAGCTGTTTTTT.

This chain joins TRBV5-1 and TRBJ2-1, with 10 positions matching TRBD1. With V trimmed by 0 bases and J by 6 bases, 0 bases remained unmatched. This CDR3 is built from 14 residues. Germline V CDR1 and CDR2: SGHRS, YFSETQ. The CDR3 nucleotides read TGCGCCAGCAGCTTGGGACAGGGGGCCAATGAGCAGTTCTTC. Translated, it gives CASSLGQGANEQFF.

This chain uses TRBV30 with TRBJ2-7; a weak D match, TRBD1 (7 bases). The CDR3 is 13 residues long. The germline V gene encodes CDR1 GTSNPN and CDR2 SVGIG (reference sequence). The V gene lost 6 bases and the J gene lost 3 bases, with 15 bases spanning the gap. CDR3 amino acids: CACLRGDGYEQYF. CDR3 coding DNA: TGTGCCTGCCTCAGGGGGGACGGCTACGAGCAGTACTTC.

The V gene is TRBV30, the J gene TRBJ2-7; no clear D gene. V lost 7 bases and J lost 0, with 16 bases in between. The CDR3 extends over 14 amino acids. Germline CDR1 and CDR2: GTSNPN and SVGIG (reference sequence). The CDR3 here is CASGLILSSYEQYF. The CDR3 region has the DNA TGTGCCTCTGGTCTGATCCTTAGCTCCTACGAGCAGTACTTC.

This clone was found a few times. J is TRBJ1-5 and V is TRBV6-6; D gene unclear. The CDR3 is made up of 15 amino acids. Germline V gene data show CDR1 as MNHNY and CDR2 as SVGAGI (reference sequence). Trimming stripped 1 base from V and 8 bases from J, with 15 bases between. The CDR3 loop reads CASSYYSEPAEPQHF. CDR3 sequence (DNA): TGTGCCAGCAGTTACTATTCGGAACCGGCGGAGCCCCAGCATTTT.

By sample fraction, this clone is medium-sized. V usage is TRBV10-1 and J usage is TRBJ2-7, with a tentative D call TRBD1 (5 bases). The V gene's germline CDR1 is WNHNN and CDR2 SYGVQD (reference sequence). Trimming pared 4 bases from V and 1 base from J, leaving 5 bases between. The CDR3 is 12 amino acids. CDR3: CASSGQSYEQYF. In DNA, the CDR3 is TGCGCCAGCAGTGGACAGTCCTACGAGCAGTACTTC.

This rearrangement joins TRBV19 to TRBJ2-7; no clear D. The CDR3 spans 15 residues. Germline-derived CDR1 and CDR2 are LNHDA and SQIVND (reference sequence). V shed 3 bases and J shed 1 base, with 13 bases lying between them. CDR3: CASSISLSNSYEQYF. CDR3 coding DNA: TGTGCCAGTAGTATCTCTCTCAGCAATTCCTACGAGCAGTACTTC.

This clone showed up just once. V gene TRBV4-1 combines with J gene TRBJ1-1; D call uncertain. CDR3 length equals 14 residues. Trimming stripped 0 bases from V and 0 bases from J, with 5 bases between. CDR1 and CDR2 from the germline V gene are MGHRA and YSYEKL. This CDR3 is CASSQERVNTEAFF. Here the CDR3 DNA reads TGCGCCAGCAGCCAAGAAAGGGTGAACACTGAAGCTTTCTTT.

The rearrangement links TRBV19 to TRBJ2-1; 9 bases fit TRBD1. The germline CDR1 and CDR2 sequences are LNHDA and SQIVND (reference sequence). The CDR3 length is 14 residues. V lost 6 bases, J lost 8 bases, and 8 bases stayed unmatched. CDR3 bases: TGTGCCAGTAGACCCCGGGACAGGGTCCATGAGCAGTTCTTC. This gives the protein CASRPRDRVHEQFF.

The chain combines TRBV5-1 with TRBJ2-7; 9 positions match TRBD1. Germline-derived CDR1 and CDR2 are SGHRS and YFSETQ. J lost 5 bases, V lost 2 bases, and 5 bases had no gene match. The CDR3 has 14 amino acids. The CDR3 DNA is TGCGCCAGCAGCTTTAGACAGGGGGGCCACGAGCAGTACTTC. This gives the protein CASSFRQGGHEQYF.

The chain links TRBV14 to TRBJ2-1, with 7 bases aligning to TRBD1. V dropped 3 bases and J dropped 4; count of bases not matched to a gene: 3. This CDR3 is built from 14 residues. Looked up from germline, CDR1 is SGHDN and CDR2 is FVKESK. The CDR3 sequence is CASSHRDRYNEQFF. The CDR3 DNA reads as TGTGCCAGCAGCCACCGGGACAGATACAATGAGCAGTTCTTC.

This chain uses TRBV5-1 with TRBJ2-5; D is undetermined. CDR1 is SGHRS, CDR2 YFSETQ, per germline. The CDR3 totals 10 residues. Trimming pared 6 bases from V and 5 bases from J, leaving 5 bases between. CDR3: CASKSETQYF. CDR3 nucleotides: TGCGCCAGCAAATCGGAGACCCAGTACTTC.

This clone was detected a few times. The chain is built from TRBV4-3 and TRBJ2-3; D not resolved. V was trimmed by 1 base and J by 1 base, leaving 9 bases between them. This CDR3 spans 15 amino acids. Germline V CDR1 and CDR2: LGHNA, YSLEER. DNA for the CDR3: TGCGCCAGCAGCCAAGCCACAACTCGCACAGATACGCAGTATTTT. Residues: CASSQATTRTDTQYF.